Given below is one T cell receptor (beta chain) in context. The antigen is not known. The data originate from a study of T cell repertoires in cytomegalovirus infection. Study background: Indications of both CMV infection and matching HLA type were provided by public TCR beta signatures. Findings and limits, study-wide: Clonotype analysis showed dominance of the ex vivo response by HLA-C-restricted CMV-specific TCR beta clonotypes. Carriage of CMV together with the relevant HLA was identifiable through cumulative public TCR beta family frequency.

This CDR3 spans 11 amino acids. Trimming stripped 0 bases from V and 6 bases from J, with 5 bases between. The germline CDR1 and CDR2 sequences are DFQATT and SNEGSKA (reference sequence). MiXCR, run by TCRdb on the reads, gives a single entry per CDR3 protein. The sample carries about 600,000 distinct CDR3 sequences, approximately 24% recorded once. The receptor's source is a human donor in good health (CMV status not recorded). Some clones in this sample may be carry-over from other donors' samples. This sequence joins TRBV20-1 and TRBJ1-1, with D hard to call. Sample: CD8+ T cells from PBMCs. The CDR3 protein is CSARDGAEAFF. The CDR3 DNA sequence: TGCAGTGCTAGAGATGGGGCTGAAGCTTTCTTT.